Presented here are 18 T cell receptor beta chains from one specimen sequenced in a study of Ad26.COV2.S vaccination and SARS-CoV-2 variants. TCRdb's table, derived via immunoSEQ multiplex PCR, lists solely in-frame clones and lacks some. The sample shows 300,000 to 400,000 clones, around 88% of them seen only once. Treatment specified: over 15 received Ad26.COV2.S at low or high dose, single or two shots; about five received placebo; per-sample allocation not given. After the first vaccine or placebo injection, samples were drawn on day 63. The material sequenced was peripheral blood, taken in a trial of Ad26.COV2.S vaccine versus placebo. These TCRs come from a person between 18 and 60 years old who received the Ad26.COV2.S COVID-19 vaccine or a placebo.

This clone appeared a few times. CDR3 sequence: CASSEMGGQETQYF. CDR3 coding DNA: TGCGCCAGCAGTGAGATGGGGGGCCAAGAGACCCAGTACTTC. The V and J genes are TRBV10-1 and TRBJ2-5; a possible D gene is TRBD2 (6 bases). V was cut by 2 bases and J by 1 base, with 8 bases left in between. Per the germline V gene, CDR1 is WNHNN and CDR2 is SYGVQD (reference sequence). This CDR3 is built from 14 residues.

The chain links TRBV4-3 to TRBJ2-7; 10 bases map to TRBD2. Looked up from germline, CDR1 is LGHNA and CDR2 is YSLEER. The CDR3 is 15 residues long. V lost 3 bases to trimming and J lost 2 bases; unmatched junction nucleotides: 4. The CDR3 DNA is TGCGCCAGCAGCCATCTAGCGGGGGCGGCCTACGAGCAGTACTTC. Amino acid sequence: CASSHLAGAAYEQYF.

The chain combines TRBV19 with TRBJ2-5; possible D gene TRBD2, 5 bases. This CDR3 contains 14 residues. From germline, CDR1 is LNHDA and CDR2 SQIVND (reference sequence). V was cut by 5 bases and J by 3 bases, with 13 bases left in between. The CDR3 spells CASSSHGGKETQYF. In DNA, the CDR3 is TGTGCCAGTAGTTCCCACGGAGGAAAAGAGACCCAGTACTTC.

The chain links TRBV19 to TRBJ2-4; TRBD1 matches at 9 bases. The CDR3 runs 15 residues. Germline V gives CDR1 LNHDA, CDR2 SQIVND (reference sequence). Losses at the gene ends were 3 bases for V and 6 bases for J; bases not matched to a gene: 6. Here the CDR3 DNA reads TGTGCCAGTAGTATGACCGGGACAGGGCGAAACATTCAGTACTTC. This codes for CASSMTGTGRNIQYF.

V is TRBV29-1 and J is TRBJ2-1, with 8 nucleotides matching TRBD2. With V trimmed by 5 bases and J by 4 bases, 7 bases remained unmatched. CDR1 SQVTM and CDR2 ANQGSEA come from the germline V gene. This CDR3 comprises 14 residues. CDR3 sequence reads: CSVPSSGYYNEQFF. CDR3 coding DNA: TGCAGCGTTCCCTCTAGCGGGTATTACAATGAGCAGTTCTTC.

The chain carries TRBV9 and TRBJ1-2, with D perhaps TRBD1 (6 bases). The V end was cut by 4 bases, the J end by 6 bases, with 19 bases between. Germline values: CDR1 SGDLS, CDR2 YYNGEE. This CDR3 has 15 residues. The chain's CDR3 is CASSPPGAGYNGYTF. The CDR3 nucleotides read TGTGCCAGCAGCCCCCCGGGGGCGGGCTACAATGGCTACACCTTC.

The chain employs TRBV10-3 and TRBJ2-7; no reliable D call. The ends were cut back, 8 bases at V and 5 bases at J, with 13 bases in the middle. Germline V gene sequence: CDR1 ENHRY, CDR2 SYGVKD. CDR3 length equals 12 residues. CDR3 bases: TGTGCCATCGGTCAAGGGTGGGACGAGCAGTACTTC. Encoded protein: CAIGQGWDEQYF.

V gene TRBV5-8 combines with J gene TRBJ1-2; D possibly corresponds to TRBD1 (5 bases). CDR1 and CDR2 (germline): SGHTS, YDEGEE. Trimming cost V 1 base and J 2 bases, with 9 bases left between them. The CDR3 has 14 residues. This chain's CDR3 is CASSLPRVNYGYTF. In DNA form, the CDR3 reads TGTGCCAGCAGCTTGCCCAGGGTCAACTATGGCTACACCTTC.

CDR3 coding DNA: TGTGCCATCAATTCAGACTCCTCTGGAAACACCATATATTTT. It encodes CAINSDSSGNTIYF. The chain joins TRBV10-3 to TRBJ1-3; no definite D call. CDR3 length: 14 residues. V shed 7 bases and J shed 0 bases, with 10 bases lying between them. The germline gives CDR1 ENHRY, CDR2 SYGVKD.

The chain combines TRBV4-1 with TRBJ1-6, with TRBD1 matching over 10 bases. CDR1 and CDR2 (germline): MGHRA, YSYEKL. The CDR3 totals 14 residues. With V trimmed by 5 bases and J by 9 bases, 4 bases remained unmatched. Here the CDR3 DNA reads TGCGCCAGCAGCTCCGGGACAGGGGTTTCACCCCTCCACTTT. This encodes CASSSGTGVSPLHF.

This chain connects TRBV2 to TRBJ1-1, with a weak D call TRBD1 (6 bases). The germline V and J ends were trimmed by 3 bases and 4 bases, with 9 bases remaining between them. CDR3 length equals 13 residues. Germline values: CDR1 SNHLY, CDR2 FYNNEI. The DNA for the CDR3 is TGTGCCAGCAGTGAGAGGGGGATCACTGAAGCTTTCTTT. Translated: CASSERGITEAFF.

The chain employs TRBV7-2 and TRBJ2-1; TRBD2 is a possible D gene (7 bases). In germline, CDR1 is SGHTA, CDR2 FQGNSA. V lost 6 bases to trimming and J lost 5 bases, with 17 bases between them. The CDR3 runs 15 residues. The CDR3 sequence is CASSRGGGTDNEQFF. The DNA of the CDR3 is TGTGCCAGCAGTAGGGGGGGCGGGACCGACAATGAGCAGTTCTTC.

The rearrangement links TRBV7-2 to TRBJ2-7; 11 nucleotides align to TRBD1. V lost 4 bases, J lost 7 bases, and 9 bases stayed unmatched. From germline, CDR1 is SGHTA and CDR2 FQGNSA. This CDR3 region has 15 residues. CDR3: CASSSGQGASGEQYF. The CDR3 DNA reads TGTGCCAGCAGCTCAGGACAGGGGGCTTCGGGAGAGCAGTACTTC.

The CDR3 sequence is CASSQRPTNTEAFF. CDR3 coding DNA: TGTGCCAGCAGCCAGAGACCCACCAACACTGAAGCTTTCTTT. The chain has TRBV4-2 and TRBJ1-1; D gene unclear. CDR1 is LGHNA, CDR2 YNFKEQ, per germline. This CDR3 region has 14 residues. V lost 3 bases and J lost 2, with 10 bases in between.

This clone appeared once. V and J are TRBV3-1 (or the pseudogene TRBV3-2) and TRBJ2-3; D is undetermined. Trimming pared 5 bases from V and 6 bases from J, leaving 12 bases between. Germline CDR1 LGHDT, CDR2 YNNKEL (reference sequence). The CDR3 covers 13 residues. The CDR3 loop is CASSAVGWDTQYF. The CDR3 DNA reads as TGTGCCAGCAGCGCCGTTGGGTGGGATACGCAGTATTTT.

This clone occurred once. This rearrangement joins TRBV7-9 to TRBJ1-2; 10 bases are shared with TRBD1. The ends lost 4 bases at V and 2 bases at J; junction bases unmatched: 4. The CDR3 contains 15 residues. In germline, CDR1 is SEHNR, CDR2 FQNEAQ (reference sequence). In nucleotides, the CDR3 is TGTGCCAGCAGCTCGCCGGGACAGGGGAACTATGGCTACACCTTC. Translation: CASSSPGQGNYGYTF.

The count of this clone is one. This chain uses TRBV6-5 with TRBJ1-1, with a weak D call TRBD1 (6 bases). The CDR3 is made up of 13 amino acids. V was trimmed by 7 bases and J by 1 base, leaving 10 bases between them. Germline V lookup: CDR1 MNHEY, CDR2 SVGAGI. The CDR3 loop reads CASMGHPNTEAFF. Written as DNA, the CDR3 is TGTGCCAGCATGGGACACCCGAACACTGAAGCTTTCTTT.

The chain employs TRBV18 and TRBJ1-1; a possible D gene is TRBD1 (5 bases). This CDR3 spans 14 amino acids. Germline V gene lookup returns CDR1 KGHSH and CDR2 LQKENI. The V end was cut by 3 bases, the J end by 0 bases, with 8 bases between. The CDR3 DNA sequence: TGTGCCAGCTCACCCGACAGTTTGAACACTGAAGCTTTCTTT. It specifies CASSPDSLNTEAFF.